Each of the 27 T cell receptor beta chains below was sequenced from the same sample in a study of control samples from healthy donors and cancer patients (dated by TCRdb to about 2020). Library creation used the immunoSEQ multiplex PCR assay. This is the immuneACCESS table as TCRdb keeps it, with only in-frame sequences that have V and J called. A part of the clones is gone; compared with another copy, unresolved V genes explain less than half, and the rest is unexplained. This sample is represented by 390,000 or so clones; around 90% of them were singletons. Of the sample, 6% to 7% falls within the top ten clones. The specimen sequenced was PBMCs. These receptors originate from a man in his forties with head and neck cancer.

This chain links TRBV5-5 with TRBJ2-7; a weak D match, TRBD2 (6 bases). V dropped 4 bases and J dropped 7 bases, with 15 bases sitting between them. The CDR3 runs to 13 residues. CDR1 is SGHKS and CDR2 is YYEKEE in the germline V gene (reference sequence). The CDR3 sequence: CASSPDGAGEQYF. CDR3 sequence (DNA): TGTGCCAGCAGCCCTGATGGTGCGGGAGAGCAGTACTTC. The entire variable domain, with the rest obtained from reference TRBV5-5 and TRBJ2-7, is as follows: DAGVTQSPTHLIKTRGQQVTLRCSPISGHKSVSWYQQVLGQGPQFIFQYYEKEERGRGNFPDRFSARQFPNYSSELNVNALLLGDSALYLCASSPDGAGEQYFGPGTRLTVT.

The chain recombines TRBV5-1 with TRBJ1-4; no clear D gene. Trimming stripped 0 bases from V and 8 bases from J, with 5 bases between. CDR1 is SGHRS, CDR2 YFSETQ, per germline. CDR3 length: 12 residues. CDR3 bases: TGCGCCAGCAGCTTGGTGGGGGAAAAACTGTTTTTT. This codes for CASSLVGEKLFF.

The gene calls are TRBV2 and TRBJ1-5; the D gene is possibly TRBD1 (6 bases). The CDR3 has 14 residues. V was trimmed by 7 bases and J by 2 bases, leaving 12 bases between them. Germline V lookup: CDR1 SNHLY, CDR2 FYNNEI. This CDR3 reads CASNLDSRNQPQHF. CDR3 nucleotides: TGTGCCAGCAACCTGGACAGCCGCAATCAGCCCCAGCATTTT.

The rearrangement uses TRBV27 and TRBJ2-7, with 7 bases lining up with TRBD1. Germline CDR1 reads MNHEY; CDR2 reads SMNVEV (reference sequence). Losses at the gene ends were 3 bases for V and 4 bases for J; bases not matched to a gene: 12. CDR3 length: 16 amino acids. The CDR3 coding sequence is TGTGCCAGCAGTTTGACTACAGGGGATTCTCTATACGAGCAGTACTTC. Residues: CASSLTTGDSLYEQYF.

The CDR3 DNA follows: TGTGCCAGCAGTTACGGGCAGACAGTTGAAGCTTTCTTT. Translating it yields CASSYGQTVEAFF. V and J are TRBV6-5 and TRBJ1-1, with a possible D match to TRBD1 (5 bases). The CDR3 runs to 13 residues. Germline CDR1 and CDR2: MNHEY and SVGAGI. The V gene lost 2 bases and the J gene lost 7 bases, with 11 bases spanning the gap.

The genes are TRBV30 and TRBJ1-5, with D perhaps TRBD1 (5 bases). In germline, CDR1 is GTSNPN, CDR2 SVGIG (reference sequence). The CDR3 loop spans 15 amino acids. The ends were cut back, 3 bases at V and 0 bases at J, with 12 bases in the middle. Written as DNA, the CDR3 is TGTGCCTGGAGCCAAGGACACCATAGCAATCAGCCCCAGCATTTT. Translated: CAWSQGHHSNQPQHF.

Turning to this clone: The same CDR3 arises from other DNA sequences in this sample as well. The rearrangement joins TRBV7-2 to TRBJ2-7; 7 nucleotides line up with TRBD2. V was pared by 0 bases and J by 4 bases, with 3 bases of the junction left unmatched. In germline, CDR1 is SGHTA, CDR2 FQGNSA. The CDR3 length is 14 residues. CDR3 coding DNA: TGTGCCAGCAGCTTAGCGGGAGGGCCGTACGAGCAGTACTTC. The encoded protein is CASSLAGGPYEQYF.

V gene TRBV18 combines with J gene TRBJ2-5, with no clear D. The V end lost 2 bases, the J end lost 2 bases, and 12 bases lay between the germline ends. CDR1 is KGHSH, CDR2 LQKENI, per germline. This CDR3 is 15 amino acids long. The CDR3 spells CASSPGDGSQETQYF. CDR3 in DNA: TGTGCCAGCTCACCAGGGGATGGGTCACAAGAGACCCAGTACTTC.

The chain uses TRBV4-2 and TRBJ2-1; a possible D gene is TRBD2 (6 bases). The germline V gene has CDR1 LGHNA and CDR2 YNFKEQ. Trimming stripped 0 bases from V and 1 base from J, with 16 bases between. CDR3 size: 18 residues. CDR3 nucleotide sequence: TGTGCCAGCAGCCAAGAGGGGTCACTTGGGGGGTCCTACAATGAGCAGTTCTTC. Its translation: CASSQEGSLGGSYNEQFF.

The CDR3 here is CASSPVPRENSYNEQFF. In nucleotides, the CDR3 is TGTGCCAGCTCACCCGTTCCGCGGGAGAACTCCTACAATGAGCAGTTCTTC. The chain combines TRBV18 with TRBJ2-1; 7 bases align to TRBD2. CDR3 length equals 17 residues. The germline V gene encodes CDR1 KGHSH and CDR2 LQKENI. The J segment lost 0 bases and the V segment lost 3 bases, leaving 8 bases of the junction unmatched.

Regarding this clone: Other DNA sequences in the same sample also yield this CDR3. The rearrangement joins TRBV6-1 to TRBJ1-2; D is unclear. CDR1 is MNHNS, CDR2 SASEGT, per germline. The germline V and J ends were trimmed by 1 base and 5 bases, with 5 bases remaining between them. CDR3 size: 12 residues. CDR3 loop: CASSEGVYGYTF. CDR3 DNA sequence: TGTGCCAGCAGTGAAGGGGTGTATGGCTACACCTTC.

The gene calls are TRBV28 and TRBJ2-1; 9 bases align to TRBD2. V was pared by 3 bases and J by 5 bases, with 5 bases of the junction left unmatched. The length of the CDR3 is 15 residues. Per germline, CDR1 MDHEN and CDR2 SYDVKM. The CDR3 loop reads CASSFLAGGHNEQFF. CDR3 DNA: TGTGCCAGCAGTTTTTTGGCGGGGGGGCACAATGAGCAGTTCTTC. Drawing the rest from reference TRBV28 and TRBJ2-1, the complete variable domain is DVKVTQSSRYLVKRTGEKVFLECVQDMDHENMFWYRQDPGLGLRLIYFSYDVKMKEKGDIPEGYSVSREKKERFSLILESASTNQTSMYLCASSFLAGGHNEQFFGPGTRLTVL.

This sequence joins TRBV18 and TRBJ1-1; maybe TRBD1 (5 bases). This CDR3 is 16 amino acids long. CDR1 is KGHSH and CDR2 is LQKENI in the germline V gene. The germline V and J ends were trimmed by 7 bases and 0 bases, with 18 bases remaining between them. The CDR3 bases are TGTGCCAGCTTCTCGGCCCGGGGCAGGGTGAACACTGAAGCTTTCTTT. Protein product: CASFSARGRVNTEAFF.

The chain recombines TRBV5-5 with TRBJ2-2, with 8 bases identical to TRBD1. J lost 2 bases, V lost 0 bases, and 3 bases had no gene match. The length of the CDR3 is 16 residues. Germline V CDR1 and CDR2: SGHKS, YYEKEE (reference sequence). CDR3 coding DNA: TGTGCCAGCAGCTTGGCCGGGACAGGCAACACCGGGGAGCTGTTTTTT. It codes for CASSLAGTGNTGELFF.

The chain joins TRBV5-1 to TRBJ2-2; no definite D call. This CDR3 comprises 12 residues. Germline CDR1 and CDR2: SGHRS and YFSETQ. Trimming removed 2 bases at V and 4 bases at J, with 3 bases between. The CDR3 DNA sequence: TGCGCCAGCAGCTTTGGCACCGGGGAGCTGTTTTTT. Amino acids: CASSFGTGELFF. Looking up the rest from reference TRBV5-1 and TRBJ2-2 gives the full variable domain: KAGVTQTPRYLIKTRGQQVTLSCSPISGHRSVSWYQQTPGQGLQFLFEYFSETQRNKGNFPGRFSGRQFSNSRSEMNVSTLELGDSALYLCASSFGTGELFFGEGSRLTVL.

The table lists this clone with a count of one. The chain combines TRBV5-1 with TRBJ2-7; 8 bases are a match to TRBD1. CDR3 length equals 14 residues. After removal of 2 bases from V and 2 bases from J, the junction contained 3 bases not matched to a gene. Germline V gene lookup returns CDR1 SGHRS and CDR2 YFSETQ. CDR3 in amino acids: CASSFRQGTYEQYF. CDR3 DNA sequence: TGCGCCAGCAGCTTCCGACAGGGGACCTACGAGCAGTACTTC.

This chain uses TRBV10-1 with TRBJ1-6; the D is unclear. CDR1 WNHNN and CDR2 SYGVQD come from the germline V gene (reference sequence). The CDR3 is 14 amino acids. Trimming took 4 bases from V and 7 from J, leaving 11 bases between them. This CDR3 reads CASSVSGPNSPLHF. In DNA, the CDR3 is TGCGCCAGCAGTGTATCAGGCCCGAATTCACCCCTCCACTTT.

The V and J genes are TRBV5-5 and TRBJ1-6; 7 positions match TRBD1. Germline V gene data show CDR1 as SGHKS and CDR2 as YYEKEE (reference sequence). The CDR3 has 15 amino acids. Germline trimming cut 4 bases from V and 3 bases from J; bases unmatched to any gene: 4. The CDR3 protein is CASSPRDSYNSPLHF. The CDR3 DNA is TGTGCCAGCAGCCCCCGGGACAGCTATAATTCACCCCTCCACTTT. Variable domain in full (rest from reference TRBV5-5 and TRBJ1-6): DAGVTQSPTHLIKTRGQQVTLRCSPISGHKSVSWYQQVLGQGPQFIFQYYEKEERGRGNFPDRFSARQFPNYSSELNVNALLLGDSALYLCASSPRDSYNSPLHFGNGTRLTVT.

CDR3 nucleotides: TGCGCCAGCAGCCCCGTCAGGGGGATCAATGAGCAGTTCTTC. Protein product: CASSPVRGINEQFF. This chain connects TRBV5-1 to TRBJ2-1, with 7 bases matching TRBD1. The J segment lost 6 bases and the V segment lost 4 bases, leaving 7 bases of the junction unmatched. Germline CDR1 and CDR2: SGHRS and YFSETQ. CDR3 size: 14 residues.

V gene TRBV7-9 combines with J gene TRBJ1-5; weak D call: TRBD1 (5 bases). With 5 bases removed from V and 5 bases from J, the gap between germline ends came to 10 bases. Germline lookup yields CDR1 SEHNR and CDR2 FQNEAQ (reference sequence). The CDR3 loop spans 13 amino acids. The CDR3 DNA is TGTGCCAGCAGCAAGGGGTTCGATCAGCCCCAGCATTTT. Translating it yields CASSKGFDQPQHF.

This clone appeared a few times. This chain uses TRBV29-1 with TRBJ2-5, with D unclear. Trimming took off 2 bases at V and 3 bases at J, with 10 bases between the two ends. This CDR3 comprises 13 residues. Germline-derived CDR1 and CDR2 are SQVTM and ANQGSEA. The DNA for the CDR3 is TGCAGCGTTGAATTGGTAGCAAAAGAGACCCAGTACTTC. Protein sequence: CSVELVAKETQYF. Full variable domain (remainder filled in from reference TRBV29-1 and TRBJ2-5): SAVISQKPSRDICQRGTSLTIQCQVDSQVTMMFWYRQQPGQSLTLIATANQGSEATYESGFVIDKFPISRPNLTFSTLTVSNMSPEDSSIYLCSVELVAKETQYFGPGTRLLVL.

V usage is TRBV18 and J usage is TRBJ1-6; TRBD1 might be the D (5 bases). The V gene's germline CDR1 is KGHSH and CDR2 LQKENI. The CDR3 loop spans 15 amino acids. Trimming removed 0 bases from V and 6 bases from J, with 9 bases in between. CDR3 coding DNA: TGTGCCAGCTCACCACCTCAGGGTGGTAATTCACCCCTCCACTTT. Protein: CASSPPQGGNSPLHF.

The rearrangement joins TRBV6-5 to TRBJ2-5; 8 positions agree with TRBD1. The germline V gene has CDR1 MNHEY and CDR2 SVGAGI. J gave up 5 bases and V 8 bases, and 4 bases lay outside the gene matches. This CDR3 region has 12 residues. In nucleotides, the CDR3 is TGTGCCAGCGGCTACAGGGGGGAGACCCAGTACTTC. Translation: CASGYRGETQYF.

The V and J genes are TRBV27 and TRBJ1-2, with TRBD1 identical over 9 bases. Germline trimming cut 6 bases from V and 4 bases from J; bases unmatched to any gene: 12. Germline values: CDR1 MNHEY, CDR2 SMNVEV (reference sequence). This CDR3 spans 16 amino acids. The CDR3 loop is CASRDSGQGKVYGYTF. Written as DNA, the CDR3 is TGTGCCAGCAGGGACTCGGGACAGGGAAAAGTCTATGGCTACACCTTC.

This chain links TRBV19 with TRBJ1-1; TRBD1 is a possible D gene (5 bases). The V end was cut by 4 bases, the J end by 7 bases, with 13 bases between. The CDR3 runs to 13 residues. In germline, CDR1 is LNHDA, CDR2 SQIVND (reference sequence). The CDR3 nucleotides are TGTGCCAGTAGTAATCGTGGAAGGGGTGAAGCTTTCTTT. Translation gives CASSNRGRGEAFF.

The chain recombines TRBV28 with TRBJ2-5; a possible D gene is TRBD2 (6 bases). The CDR3 covers 13 residues. V lost 4 bases, J lost 4 bases, and 10 bases lay in between. Germline-derived CDR1 and CDR2 are MDHEN and SYDVKM. CDR3 region: CASSSPGVETQYF. The CDR3 nucleotides are TGTGCCAGCAGTTCCCCGGGGGTAGAGACCCAGTACTTC.

This sequence joins TRBV30 and TRBJ2-7; no reliable D call. CDR1 and CDR2 from the germline V gene are GTSNPN and SVGIG (reference sequence). The CDR3 consists of 13 residues. Trimming shortened V by 5 bases and J by 2 bases, and 13 bases separated the two germline ends. CDR3 protein: CAWSPGRTYEQYF. CDR3 coding DNA: TGTGCCTGGTCCCCCGGACGAACCTACGAGCAGTACTTC.